The 6 T cell receptor beta chains listed next were all sequenced from one sample in a study of blood T cell repertoires in COVID-19. Clones were read by immunoSEQ multiplex PCR, and TCRdb kept only the in-frame ones, dropping some. The sample lists 250,000 to 350,000 clones; about nine tenths were seen once. The material sequenced was peripheral blood. All receptors derive from a woman in her forties or fifties who had recovered from COVID-19.

V usage is TRBV15 and J usage is TRBJ2-1, with a possible D match to TRBD1 (6 bases). The germline CDR1 and CDR2 sequences are LNHNV and YYDKDF (reference sequence). CDR3 length: 17 residues. V dropped 5 bases and J dropped 4 bases, with 21 bases sitting between them. The CDR3 here is CATSGGPTGPPYNEQFF. The CDR3 nucleotides read TGTGCCACCAGCGGAGGACCTACAGGGCCACCTTACAATGAGCAGTTCTTC.

The CDR3 DNA reads as TGTGCCAGCAGTGAACTCAGGGGCCATGGCTACACCTTC. Translated, it gives CASSELRGHGYTF. The rearrangement links TRBV6-1 to TRBJ1-2; TRBD1 might be the D (6 bases). The CDR3 sequence is 13 residues long. Germline values: CDR1 MNHNS, CDR2 SASEGT. Trimming took off 2 bases at V and 6 bases at J, with 10 bases between the two ends.

The rearrangement uses TRBV6-6 and TRBJ2-5; a possible D gene is TRBD2 (6 bases). This CDR3 has 13 residues. Trimming removed 4 bases from V and 4 bases from J, with 10 bases in between. Germline CDR1 and CDR2: MNHNY and SVGAGI (reference sequence). The CDR3 region has the DNA TGTGCCAGCAGTTGGACCGGGGGAGAGACCCAGTACTTC. This translates into CASSWTGGETQYF.

The chain links TRBV5-1 to TRBJ2-5; D call uncertain. Germline V CDR1 and CDR2: SGHRS, YFSETQ. The CDR3 extends over 15 amino acids. Trimming removed 4 bases from V and 2 bases from J, with 15 bases in between. CDR3 bases: TGCGCCAGCAGCCCCTCACCAGGAAATCAAGAGACCCAGTACTTC. Protein sequence: CASSPSPGNQETQYF.

The rearrangement links TRBV30 to TRBJ2-2, with a weak D call TRBD2 (6 bases). CDR1 is GTSNPN, CDR2 SVGIG, per germline (reference sequence). The CDR3 length is 14 residues. Between the trimmed V and J ends, which lost 2 bases and 4 bases, there was a span of 11 bases. The DNA for the CDR3 is TGTGCCTGGAGTATTGGGGGAGGCACCGGGGAGCTGTTTTTT. It is translated as CAWSIGGGTGELFF.

This clone was counted only a few times. V gene TRBV6-2 or TRBV6-3 combines with J gene TRBJ2-1, with D tentatively TRBD1 (5 bases). This CDR3 spans 15 amino acids. Per germline, CDR1 MNHEY and CDR2 SVGEGT. Deletions cut 0 bases from V and 5 bases from J, with 11 bases between. The CDR3 reads CASSYSPRAHNEQFF. Written as DNA, the CDR3 is TGTGCCAGCAGTTACTCGCCCAGGGCCCACAATGAGCAGTTCTTC.